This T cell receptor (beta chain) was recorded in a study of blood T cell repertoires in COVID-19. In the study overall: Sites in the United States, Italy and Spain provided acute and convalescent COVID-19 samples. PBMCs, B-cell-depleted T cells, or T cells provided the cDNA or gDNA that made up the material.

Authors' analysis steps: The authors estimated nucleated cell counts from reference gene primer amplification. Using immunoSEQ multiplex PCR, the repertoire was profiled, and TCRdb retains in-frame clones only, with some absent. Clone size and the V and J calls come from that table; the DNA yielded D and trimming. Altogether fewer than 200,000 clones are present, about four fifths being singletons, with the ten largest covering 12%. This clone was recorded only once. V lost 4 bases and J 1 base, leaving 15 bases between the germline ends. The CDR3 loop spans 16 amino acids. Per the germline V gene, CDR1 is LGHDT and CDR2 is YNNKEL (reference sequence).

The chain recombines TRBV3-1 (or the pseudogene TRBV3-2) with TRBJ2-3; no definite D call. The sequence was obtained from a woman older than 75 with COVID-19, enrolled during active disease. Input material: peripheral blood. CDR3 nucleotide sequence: TGTGCCAGCAGCCCGTCTTTGGGCTGGGGCACAGATACGCAGTATTTT. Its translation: CASSPSLGWGTDTQYF.